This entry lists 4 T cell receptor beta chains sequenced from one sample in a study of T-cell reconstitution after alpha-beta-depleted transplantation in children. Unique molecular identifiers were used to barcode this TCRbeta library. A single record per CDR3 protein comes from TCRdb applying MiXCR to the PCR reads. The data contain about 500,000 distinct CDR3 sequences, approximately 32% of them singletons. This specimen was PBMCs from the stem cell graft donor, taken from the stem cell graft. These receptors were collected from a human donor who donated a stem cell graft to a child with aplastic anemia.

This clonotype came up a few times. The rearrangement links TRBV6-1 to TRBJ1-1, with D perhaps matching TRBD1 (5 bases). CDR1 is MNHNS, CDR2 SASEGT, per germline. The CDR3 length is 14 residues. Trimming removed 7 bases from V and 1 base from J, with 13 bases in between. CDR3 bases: TGTGCCAGCAAGGGTGCAGGGCGGAACACTGAAGCTTTCTTT. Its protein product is CASKGAGRNTEAFF.

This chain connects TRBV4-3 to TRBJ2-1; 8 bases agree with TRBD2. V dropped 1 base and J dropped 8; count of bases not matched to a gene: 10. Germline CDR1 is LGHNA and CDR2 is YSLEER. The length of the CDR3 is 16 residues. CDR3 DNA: TGCGCCAGCAGCCAAGGGCCGGGACTAGTAGGGGATGAGCAGTTCTTC. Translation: CASSQGPGLVGDEQFF.

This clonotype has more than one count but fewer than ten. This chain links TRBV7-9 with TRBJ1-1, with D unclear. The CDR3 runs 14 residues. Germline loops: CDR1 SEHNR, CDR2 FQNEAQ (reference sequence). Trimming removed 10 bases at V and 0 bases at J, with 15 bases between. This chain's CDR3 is CATTPHFMNTEAFF. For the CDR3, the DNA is TGTGCCACCACGCCCCATTTCATGAACACTGAAGCTTTCTTT.

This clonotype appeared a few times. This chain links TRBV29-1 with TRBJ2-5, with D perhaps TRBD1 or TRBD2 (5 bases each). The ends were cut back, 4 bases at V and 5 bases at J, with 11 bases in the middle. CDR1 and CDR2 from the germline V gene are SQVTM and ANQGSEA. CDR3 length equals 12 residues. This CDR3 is CSVAQGVETQYF. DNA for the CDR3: TGCAGCGTTGCCCAGGGAGTGGAGACCCAGTACTTC.